The clone carrying this TCR beta chain came up once. TCRdb keeps only in-frame clones here, not all; method: immunoSEQ multiplex PCR. The sample has fewer than 150,000 clones, less than 90% seen once. The ends were cut back, 7 bases at V and 2 bases at J, with 15 bases in the middle. CDR1 is SGHNT, CDR2 YYREEE, per germline (reference sequence). The CDR3 length is 14 residues. This sample stems from a study of blood T cell repertoires in COVID-19. Study context: The samples span acute and convalescent COVID-19 from the United States, Italy and Spain.

Sequencing was done on a sample of peripheral blood. This receptor was obtained from a man aged 65-85 years who had recovered from COVID-19. V usage is TRBV5-4 and J usage is TRBJ1-2, with a tentative D call TRBD1 (5 bases). The CDR3 protein is CASGHGSYNYGYTF. The CDR3 nucleotides read TGTGCCAGCGGACATGGATCTTACAACTATGGCTACACCTTC.